The entry below gives a single TCR beta chain sequence along with its context. The antigen it binds to is not known. No clone much larger than this one lies a single base away; base qualities are absent. Based on the germline V gene (reference sequence), the CDR1 and CDR2 sequences are WNHNN and SYGVQD. Its CDR3 holds 13 amino acids, cysteine through phenylalanine. Only CDR3 DNA remains: 39 bases, in frame from the first base. V has 6 bases trimmed and J has 6 bases trimmed; junction bases matching no gene number 4. Each collaborating institution followed its own protocols to collect whole blood in K2EDTA tubes. Collaborator samples were shipped for TCRbeta analysis as frozen whole blood, isolated PBMCs, or DNA extracted from either sample type. The data stem from a study of blood T cell repertoires in COVID-19 (TCRdb year 2020). Regarding the study in general: Collaborator samples came from the United States, Italy and Spain and covered acute and convalescent phases of COVID-19. The material from the prospective study consisted of cDNA or gDNA derived from T cells, B-cell-depleted T cells, or PBMCs. Subjects who had been exposed to COVID-19, were actively infected with it, or had recovered from it provided the deeply sampled blood TCRbeta repertoires that made up the dataset. The repertoires were made available in a free public database intended to serve as a resource for research on the immune response to SARS-CoV-2. The samples were drawn from the first 160 participants of the ongoing ImmuneRACE study and from some 1,300 subjects provided by 6 global collaborators. Sample metadata almost always included a de-identified subject ID, COVID-19 status, age in years and sex. HLA class I and class II types, where available, came from metadata supplied by the sample provider rather than from assay-based typing. Study-level results and caveats: The quantity of clinical and demographic metadata differed by source and by participant and was supplied without curation.

TCRbeta CDR3 regions were amplified from genomic DNA by means of the immunoSEQ Assay, a bias-controlled multiplex PCR. Per the source publication's procedure: Nucleated cell counts per sample were estimated from amplification of reference gene primers within the assay. To quantify the absolute abundance of each unique TCRbeta CDR3 rearrangement, sequence reads were collapsed and filtered. For each sample, productive Simpson clonality was calculated by taking the square root of Simpson's diversity index across productive rearrangements. TCRdb obtained this table from immuneACCESS and retained in-frame rearrangements with V and J assigned. These tables miss some clones; where compared with another copy, unresolved V genes account for less than half of the shortfall, and the remainder is unexplained. V, J and clone size are taken as reported in that table, and D and trimming were inferred from the DNA itself. For this sample the table gives about 44,000 clones, of which about four fifths were detected only once. Clones ranked in the top ten supply about 4% of the sample.

The clonotype comes from a woman aged 70-85 years with acute or convalescent COVID-19. Material: peripheral blood. The receptor chain draws on TRBV10-1 and TRBJ1-5; a stretch of 8 junction bases matches TRBD1. CDR3 sequence: CASSGRGLQPQHF. Read as DNA, the sequence is TGCGCCAGCAGCGGCAGGGGGCTTCAGCCCCAGCATTTT.